This T cell receptor (beta chain) was recorded in a study of blood T cell repertoires in COVID-19. Study as a whole: Samples taken during acute and convalescent COVID-19 were collected in the United States, Italy and Spain.

In the authors' workflow: By means of reference gene primer amplification, nucleated cell counts were estimated. Measured with immunoSEQ multiplex PCR; TCRdb has only the in-frame clones, and not every one. V, J and clone size reflect that table, while D and trimming were determined from the DNA. The sample yields 110,000 or so clones, 80% to 90% seen once. The TCR comes from a human donor in a cohort sampled during active COVID-19. Sequenced material: peripheral blood.

The CDR3 here is CASSKGLAVVEQFF. Written as DNA, the CDR3 is TGCGCCAGCAGTAAAGGACTAGCGGTGGTTGAGCAGTTCTTC. The chain joins TRBV10-2 to TRBJ2-1; 10 bases line up with TRBD2. V shed 5 bases, J shed 9 bases, and the junction held 7 bases outside the gene matches. This CDR3 has 14 amino acids. Germline-derived CDR1 and CDR2 are WSHSY and SAAADI.